Following are 26 T cell receptor beta chains from one sample sequenced in a study of T cells after yellow fever vaccination. In TCRdb, the 5' RACE reads were re-called with MiXCR into one record per CDR3 protein. The data hold hundreds of thousands of distinct CDR3 sequences, with roughly an eighth observed a single time. Material: PBMCs, obtained on the day of the yellow fever booster vaccination. Receptors originate from a man aged 30-40 years who received the YFV17D yellow fever vaccine.

J is TRBJ2-7 and V is TRBV12-3 or TRBV12-4, with TRBD1 matching over 9 bases. CDR3 length: 14 residues. J gave up 6 bases and V 8 bases, and 11 bases lay outside the gene matches. In DNA form, the CDR3 reads TGTGCCAGCGCGTCCGGGACAGGGATGGTCGAGCAGTACTTC. Its protein is CASASGTGMVEQYF.

This sequence joins TRBV28 and TRBJ1-5; possible D gene TRBD1, 6 bases. Trimming shortened V by 5 bases and J by 7 bases, and 30 bases separated the two germline ends. Looked up from germline, CDR1 is MDHEN and CDR2 is SYDVKM. There are 19 residues in the CDR3. CDR3 bases: TGTGCCAGCAGTCCGCCCGGGGGGGCAGGGTTAACACTATACCAGCCCCAGCATTTT. This codes for CASSPPGGAGLTLYQPQHF.

A few counts support this clonotype. This chain connects TRBV20-1 to TRBJ2-3, with no clear D. The V gene's germline CDR1 is DFQATT and CDR2 SNEGSKA (reference sequence). Deletions cut 3 bases from V and 8 bases from J, with 12 bases between. This CDR3 is built from 12 residues. The CDR3 nucleotides read TGCAGTGCTAGTCACATGATGGGTACGCAGTATTTT. This encodes CSASHMMGTQYF.

The chain links TRBV20-1 to TRBJ2-1; 13 positions agree with TRBD2. CDR3 length: 16 residues. J was trimmed by 8 bases and V by 3 bases; bases with no gene match: 10. Germline V gene lookup returns CDR1 DFQATT and CDR2 SNEGSKA (reference sequence). CDR3 in DNA: TGCAGTGCTAGGCCCCCGGGACTAGCGGGACTCGATGAGCAGTTCTTC. As protein: CSARPPGLAGLDEQFF.

This clonotype was found a few times. The V gene is TRBV5-1, the J gene TRBJ2-7, with TRBD1 as a possible D gene (5 bases). Germline V gene sequence: CDR1 SGHRS, CDR2 YFSETQ. The V and J ends lost 2 bases and 6 bases respectively, with 9 bases between them. The CDR3 runs to 12 residues. CDR3 in amino acids: CASSFQGIEQYF. The CDR3 DNA reads as TGCGCCAGCAGCTTTCAGGGTATCGAGCAGTACTTC.

This clonotype was recorded a few times. The chain combines TRBV20-1 with TRBJ1-1, with D tentatively TRBD1 (6 bases). Trimming removed 0 bases at V and 2 bases at J, with 10 bases between. In germline, CDR1 is DFQATT, CDR2 SNEGSKA (reference sequence). The CDR3 runs to 14 residues. The CDR3 spells CSARETGENTEAFF. The DNA of the CDR3 is TGCAGTGCTAGAGAGACAGGCGAAAACACTGAAGCTTTCTTT.

This clonotype has a count of ten or more. The chain links TRBV20-1 to TRBJ2-3; 10 nucleotides agree with TRBD2. The V gene end was trimmed by 3 bases and the J gene end by 4 bases; junction bases not matched to a gene: 1. CDR1 and CDR2 (germline): DFQATT, SNEGSKA (reference sequence). The CDR3 sequence is 13 residues long. The DNA of the CDR3 is TGCAGTGCTAGGACTAGCGGGTCAGATACGCAGTATTTT. As protein: CSARTSGSDTQYF.

This clonotype came up a few times. This rearrangement joins TRBV18 to TRBJ1-5; D might be TRBD1 (5 bases). Looked up from germline, CDR1 is KGHSH and CDR2 is LQKENI. Trimming stripped 4 bases from V and 5 bases from J, with 12 bases between. This CDR3 region has 14 residues. CDR3 in DNA: TGTGCCAGCTCACTGACAGTCGAGTATCAGCCCCAGCATTTT. Translation gives CASSLTVEYQPQHF.

CDR3 DNA: TGTGCCACCAGTGGGACGGGCAATCAGCCCCAGCATTTT. Its protein product is CATSGTGNQPQHF. The gene calls are TRBV24-1 and TRBJ1-5; D is ambiguous. Germline-derived CDR1 and CDR2 are KGHDR and SFDVKD. Trimming pared 5 bases from V and 2 bases from J, leaving 6 bases between. The CDR3 is 13 amino acids.

This clonotype came up a few times. The gene calls are TRBV5-1 and TRBJ2-7, with 14 positions matching TRBD2. This CDR3 is 17 amino acids long. Germline V gene sequence: CDR1 SGHRS, CDR2 YFSETQ. Trimming removed 4 bases from V and 1 base from J; junction bases left unmatched: 7. This chain's CDR3 is CASSRGLAGVWSYEQYF. The CDR3 DNA is TGCGCCAGCAGCCGGGGACTAGCGGGAGTTTGGTCCTACGAGCAGTACTTC. Filled out from reference TRBV5-1 and TRBJ2-7, the complete variable domain reads KAGVTQTPRYLIKTRGQQVTLSCSPISGHRSVSWYQQTPGQGLQFLFEYFSETQRNKGNFPGRFSGRQFSNSRSEMNVSTLELGDSALYLCASSRGLAGVWSYEQYFGPGTRLTVT.

This clonotype has more than one count but fewer than ten. The chain recombines TRBV4-3 with TRBJ1-6; D not certain. Germline V gene lookup returns CDR1 LGHNA and CDR2 YSLEER. The CDR3 is 20 amino acids. Trimming took off 0 bases at V and 7 bases at J, with 25 bases between the two ends. The CDR3 loop is CASSQEGPWGTLGRNSPLHF. In nucleotides, the CDR3 is TGCGCCAGCAGCCAAGAGGGTCCATGGGGAACCCTTGGGAGGAATTCACCCCTCCACTTT.

There are a few counts of this clonotype. The chain uses TRBV20-1 and TRBJ2-5; D not resolved. V shed 0 bases and J shed 2 bases, with 10 bases lying between them. The CDR3 spans 14 residues. CDR1 DFQATT and CDR2 SNEGSKA come from the germline V gene (reference sequence). The CDR3 nucleotides read TGCAGTGCTAGAGATCTCGCTGAACAAGAGACCCAGTACTTC. This gives the protein CSARDLAEQETQYF.

There are a few counts of this clonotype. The V gene is TRBV2, the J gene TRBJ1-4; 11 nucleotides align to TRBD1. V shed 8 bases, J shed 7 bases, and the junction held 6 bases outside the gene matches. The CDR3 contains 14 residues. Per the germline V gene, CDR1 is SNHLY and CDR2 is FYNNEI. CDR3 nucleotides: TGTGCCAGCGGGGACAGGGGGTTGGGTGAAAAACTGTTTTTT. Its translation: CASGDRGLGEKLFF.

This clonotype came up many times. CDR3 in DNA: TGTGCCAGCAGCTTAGTACAGGGTGATTCACCCCTCCACTTT. Protein sequence: CASSLVQGDSPLHF. J is TRBJ1-6 and V is TRBV7-2, with a tentative D call TRBD1 (6 bases). The CDR3 has 14 residues. The ends were cut back, 1 base at V and 8 bases at J, with 9 bases in the middle. CDR1 is SGHTA, CDR2 FQGNSA, per germline.

This sequence joins TRBV20-1 and TRBJ2-5; D may be TRBD1 (6 bases). The CDR3 length is 15 residues. V was clipped by 3 bases and J by 7 bases, with 21 bases between them. The germline V gene has CDR1 DFQATT and CDR2 SNEGSKA (reference sequence). Here the CDR3 DNA reads TGCAGTGCTAGTCCCCCTGGGGGCGGCGATTGGACCCAGTACTTC. Translated, it gives CSASPPGGGDWTQYF.

DNA for the CDR3: TGTGCCAGCAGTTACCTCCGCAGGGGAAACACCGGGGAGCTGTTTTTT. Protein product: CASSYLRRGNTGELFF. V usage is TRBV6-5 and J usage is TRBJ2-2, with D perhaps TRBD1 (6 bases). CDR1 MNHEY and CDR2 SVGAGI come from the germline V gene. V gave up 2 bases and J gave up 2 bases, with 12 bases separating them. The CDR3 sequence is 16 residues long.

The chain recombines TRBV25-1 with TRBJ2-2; 8 bases map to TRBD2. The CDR3 consists of 16 residues. The V segment lost 2 bases and the J segment 0 bases; nucleotides outside the gene matches: 2. CDR1 is MGHDK and CDR2 is SYGVNS in the germline V gene. The CDR3 loop reads CASSESGSANTGELFF. The DNA for the CDR3 is TGTGCCAGCAGTGAAAGCGGGAGCGCGAACACCGGGGAGCTGTTTTTT.

This clonotype was detected ten times or more. V is TRBV27 and J is TRBJ1-1; D remains unclear. The CDR3 covers 13 residues. V was pared by 5 bases and J by 7 bases, with 14 bases between. Germline CDR1 MNHEY, CDR2 SMNVEV (reference sequence). CDR3 in amino acids: CASSPHPNGEAFF. CDR3 sequence (DNA): TGTGCCAGCAGTCCCCATCCGAACGGTGAAGCTTTCTTT.

This clonotype was seen more than once but under ten times. The genes are TRBV20-1 and TRBJ2-1; no clear D. Germline V CDR1 and CDR2: DFQATT, SNEGSKA (reference sequence). The CDR3 contains 13 residues. V was trimmed by 1 base and J by 9 bases, leaving 13 bases between them. The CDR3 loop reads CSARVSGFGEQFF. For the CDR3, the DNA is TGCAGTGCTAGAGTATCTGGGTTCGGTGAGCAGTTCTTC.

This clonotype has just a few counts. This chain uses TRBV7-2 with TRBJ2-1, with a weak D call TRBD2 (5 bases). V lost 6 bases to trimming and J lost 7 bases, with 13 bases between them. The CDR3 totals 13 residues. Germline lookup yields CDR1 SGHTA and CDR2 FQGNSA. The CDR3 spells CASSQPRDNEQFF. The CDR3 nucleotides are TGTGCCAGCAGTCAGCCCCGGGATAATGAGCAGTTCTTC.

This clonotype appeared a few times. The chain is built from TRBV9 and TRBJ2-3; D may be TRBD2 (6 bases). CDR3 size: 17 residues. V was shortened by 4 bases and J by 4 bases, with 22 bases between the two germline ends. Germline CDR1 SGDLS, CDR2 YYNGEE. CDR3 sequence: CASSPPRVAVHPDTQYF. The DNA of the CDR3 is TGTGCCAGCAGCCCACCGAGGGTAGCGGTTCATCCAGATACGCAGTATTTT. Full variable domain (missing parts from reference TRBV9 and TRBJ2-3): DSGVTQTPKHLITATGQRVTLRCSPRSGDLSVYWYQQSLDQGLQFLIQYYNGEERAKGNILERFSAQQFPDLHSELNLSSLELGDSALYFCASSPPRVAVHPDTQYFGPGTRLTVL.

This clonotype was seen more than once but under ten times. The gene calls are TRBV9 and TRBJ2-1; 7 positions match TRBD2. This CDR3 contains 16 residues. Germline values: CDR1 SGDLS, CDR2 YYNGEE. The V gene end was trimmed by 0 bases and the J gene end by 0 bases; junction bases not matched to a gene: 3. The CDR3 bases are TGTGCCAGCAGCGTAGAGAGCGGGACCTCCTACAATGAGCAGTTCTTC. This codes for CASSVESGTSYNEQFF.

This clonotype has ten or more counts. V gene TRBV6-1 combines with J gene TRBJ2-7, with D uncertain. The CDR3 is 14 amino acids. Germline CDR1 reads MNHNS; CDR2 reads SASEGT. The V gene lost 1 base and the J gene lost 2 bases, with 9 bases spanning the gap. CDR3 coding DNA: TGTGCCAGCAGTGAAGGCCCAAGGACCTACGAGCAGTACTTC. Amino acids: CASSEGPRTYEQYF.

This chain joins TRBV5-1 and TRBJ2-3; 7 bases match TRBD2. Losses at the gene ends were 4 bases for V and 0 bases for J; bases not matched to a gene: 8. The CDR3 is made up of 16 amino acids. Germline V gene sequence: CDR1 SGHRS, CDR2 YFSETQ. The CDR3 here is CASSPGRERSTDTQYF. The CDR3 coding sequence is TGCGCCAGCAGCCCTGGGCGGGAGCGGAGCACAGATACGCAGTATTTT.

CDR3 region: CASSLDGTSIFEQYF. In DNA form, the CDR3 reads TGTGCCAGCAGCTTAGATGGGACTAGCATTTTCGAGCAGTACTTC. This sequence joins TRBV7-2 and TRBJ2-7, with TRBD2 identical over 9 bases. CDR3 size: 15 residues. V was pared by 1 base and J by 6 bases, with 7 bases of the junction left unmatched. The germline CDR1 and CDR2 sequences are SGHTA and FQGNSA.

The J gene is TRBJ2-7, the V gene TRBV7-2; D gene ambiguous. Trimming removed 5 bases at V and 0 bases at J, with 17 bases between. Germline CDR1 is SGHTA and CDR2 is FQGNSA. This CDR3 has 16 amino acids. CDR3 DNA sequence: TGTGCCAGCAGCCCGGAGATCGGATTCTACTCCTACGAGCAGTACTTC. Residues: CASSPEIGFYSYEQYF.